Below are 25 T cell receptor beta chains sequenced from a single sample in a study of radiation and T cells in renal cell carcinoma. Time point indicated: baseline pretreatment blood. Treatment described: 15 Gy SBRT to primary tumor, nephrectomy 4 weeks later. Method: immunoSEQ multiplex PCR; TCRdb's copy keeps in-frame clones and lacks some. Among 100,000 to 150,000 clones, 80% to 85% were seen once, and the ten largest hold less than 3.5%. Source: blood, taken from a patient whose treatment included radiotherapy and nephrectomy. These receptors were obtained from a woman aged 55-70 years with renal cell carcinoma.

The genes are TRBV5-4 and TRBJ2-1; perhaps TRBD1 as D (6 bases). Germline V CDR1 and CDR2: SGHNT, YYREEE (reference sequence). V was pared by 9 bases and J by 0 bases, with 19 bases between. This CDR3 contains 16 residues. The CDR3 DNA is TGTGCCACTGGGGGCGAGGGCGCGGGCTCCTACAATGAGCAGTTCTTC. Translation: CATGGEGAGSYNEQFF. The full variable domain, with the rest looked up from reference TRBV5-4 and TRBJ2-1, is ETGVTQSPTHLIKTRGQQVTLRCSSQSGHNTVSWYQQALGQGPQFIFQYYREEENGRGNFPPRFSGLQFPNYSSELNVNALELDDSALYLCATGGEGAGSYNEQFFGPGTRLTVL.

This clone was seen a handful of times. The chain employs TRBV28 and TRBJ1-4, with D maybe TRBD1 (5 bases). The length of the CDR3 is 13 residues. CDR1 is MDHEN and CDR2 is SYDVKM in the germline V gene. Trimming took off 4 bases at V and 7 bases at J, with 10 bases between the two ends. CDR3 residues: CASSSDRFEKLFF. The CDR3, as DNA: TGTGCCAGCAGTTCTGACAGATTTGAAAAACTGTTTTTT.

The rearrangement links TRBV27 to TRBJ2-5; tentatively, D is TRBD1 (6 bases). Germline CDR1 MNHEY, CDR2 SMNVEV (reference sequence). The CDR3 is 14 residues long. Trimming pared 4 bases from V and 7 bases from J, leaving 16 bases between. The CDR3 loop reads CASSSTGWAGTQYF. The CDR3 DNA is TGTGCCAGCAGTTCTACAGGGTGGGCTGGGACCCAGTACTTC.

The chain couples TRBV5-5 to TRBJ2-1; D gene uncertain. This CDR3 region has 14 residues. Trimming cost V 0 bases and J 4 bases, with 8 bases left between them. Per the germline V gene, CDR1 is SGHKS and CDR2 is YYEKEE (reference sequence). The DNA of the CDR3 is TGTGCCAGCAGCTTGGAACAGTTTTACAATGAGCAGTTCTTC. This encodes CASSLEQFYNEQFF.

This clone appeared a few times. The chain uses TRBV9 and TRBJ2-1, with 7 nucleotides matching TRBD2. CDR3 size: 16 residues. Germline CDR1 SGDLS, CDR2 YYNGEE. Trimming took 3 bases from V and 0 from J; bases not matched to a gene: 6. In DNA, the CDR3 is TGTGCCAGCAGCGCGGGGGGAGGGAGCTCCTACAATGAGCAGTTCTTC. This translates into CASSAGGGSSYNEQFF.

The chain is built from TRBV29-1 and TRBJ1-5; D is possibly TRBD1 (5 bases). CDR1 and CDR2 (germline): SQVTM, ANQGSEA. Trimming took off 8 bases at V and 0 bases at J, with 20 bases between the two ends. This CDR3 comprises 16 residues. The CDR3 region is CSLGLGRLYSNQPQHF. DNA of the CDR3: TGCAGCTTGGGTTTGGGACGGCTTTATAGCAATCAGCCCCAGCATTTT.

The J gene is TRBJ1-1, the V gene TRBV7-9; D unresolved. V was trimmed by 4 bases and J by 0 bases, leaving 9 bases between them. Germline lookup yields CDR1 SEHNR and CDR2 FQNEAQ (reference sequence). The CDR3 totals 14 residues. The CDR3 is CASSSGPLNTEAFF. The CDR3 nucleotides are TGTGCCAGCAGCTCCGGCCCATTGAACACTGAAGCTTTCTTT. The variable domain in full, completed from reference TRBV7-9 and TRBJ1-1, reads DTGVSQNPRHKITKRGQNVTFRCDPISEHNRLYWYRQTLGQGPEFLTYFQNEAQLEKSRLLSDRFSAERPKGSFSTLEIQRTEQGDSAMYLCASSSGPLNTEAFFGQGTRLTVV.

This clone came up a few times. The chain has TRBV6-5 and TRBJ1-1; 10 nucleotides line up with TRBD1. The CDR3 has 14 residues. After removal of 4 bases from V and 5 bases from J, the junction contained 4 bases not matched to a gene. From germline, CDR1 is MNHEY and CDR2 SVGAGI. CDR3: CASSSGQGRTEAFF. The CDR3 DNA reads as TGTGCCAGCAGTTCGGGACAGGGGAGAACTGAAGCTTTCTTT.

CDR3 coding DNA: TGTGCCAGCAGCTTGTCCGGGCCGAGCTCTGGAAACACCATATATTTT. Its protein product is CASSLSGPSSGNTIYF. The chain recombines TRBV7-2 with TRBJ1-3, with no clear D. Deletions cut 3 bases from V and 0 bases from J, with 12 bases between. Germline V CDR1 and CDR2: SGHTA, FQGNSA. The CDR3 is made up of 16 amino acids.

V usage is TRBV30 and J usage is TRBJ2-7; 11 positions match TRBD2. This CDR3 has 12 amino acids. V was clipped by 2 bases and J by 7 bases; unmatched bases: 1. Germline V gene sequence: CDR1 GTSNPN, CDR2 SVGIG (reference sequence). The CDR3 DNA reads as TGTGCCTGGAGTCGACTAGCGGGAGAGCAGTACTTC. It yields the protein CAWSRLAGEQYF.

The rearrangement joins TRBV29-1 to TRBJ2-7; 9 nucleotides agree with TRBD1. This CDR3 contains 13 residues. The germline V gene has CDR1 SQVTM and CDR2 ANQGSEA. Trimming removed 5 bases from V and 8 bases from J; junction bases left unmatched: 10. In DNA, the CDR3 is TGCAGCGTTACCGGGACAGGGTTAGCCAAGCAGTACTTC. Encoded protein: CSVTGTGLAKQYF.

The chain couples TRBV28 to TRBJ2-1; TRBD2 agrees at 9 bases. The germline CDR1 and CDR2 sequences are MDHEN and SYDVKM. The length of the CDR3 is 17 residues. Unmatched junction bases numbered 13, after V lost 7 bases and J lost 3 bases. CDR3: CASNSPRLAGVYNEQFF. The CDR3 bases are TGTGCCAGCAATTCCCCCCGGTTAGCGGGAGTCTACAATGAGCAGTTCTTC.

V gene TRBV5-6 combines with J gene TRBJ2-3; no clear D gene. The CDR3 is 16 residues long. In germline, CDR1 is SGHDT, CDR2 YYEEEE. Trimming removed 1 base from V and 9 bases from J, with 21 bases in between. CDR3 nucleotide sequence: TGTGCCAGCAGCTTGTGGGTGCGCACCGGGTCCGGGACGCAGTATTTT. Translation gives CASSLWVRTGSGTQYF.

This chain's CDR3 is CASSQNTQGALNSPLHF. CDR3 in DNA: TGTGCCAGCTCACAGAATACACAGGGGGCCCTAAATTCACCCCTCCACTTT. This sequence joins TRBV18 and TRBJ1-6; 9 nucleotides match TRBD1. Germline V CDR1 and CDR2: KGHSH, LQKENI. This CDR3 is built from 17 residues. V lost 4 bases, J lost 7 bases, and 11 bases stayed unmatched.

About this clone itself: Other DNA sequences within the sample encode an identical CDR3. The chain carries TRBV6-1 and TRBJ2-7; D is unresolved. CDR3 size: 12 residues. The germline V gene encodes CDR1 MNHNS and CDR2 SASEGT. Trimming took off 3 bases at V and 3 bases at J, with 6 bases between the two ends. The CDR3 sequence is CASSDWGYEQYF. Here the CDR3 DNA reads TGTGCCAGCAGTGATTGGGGCTACGAGCAGTACTTC.

The chain has TRBV10-1 and TRBJ1-2; D ambiguous. This CDR3 contains 13 residues. Trimming took 3 bases from V and 4 from J, leaving 9 bases between them. Germline V gene sequence: CDR1 WNHNN, CDR2 SYGVQD (reference sequence). This chain's CDR3 is CASSDSASYGYTF. CDR3 nucleotide sequence: TGCGCCAGCAGTGATTCGGCGTCCTATGGCTACACCTTC.

J is TRBJ1-2 and V is TRBV6-1, with D tentatively TRBD1 (6 bases). The V end was cut by 2 bases, the J end by 8 bases, with 18 bases between. The CDR3 consists of 15 residues. Per the germline V gene, CDR1 is MNHNS and CDR2 is SASEGT. CDR3 nucleotide sequence: TGTGCCAGCAGTGAAAGTCCAGGGGTATTCGGCGGCTACACCTTC. The encoded protein is CASSESPGVFGGYTF.

The chain carries TRBV27 and TRBJ1-1; D is ambiguous. The CDR3 loop spans 12 amino acids. V gave up 6 bases and J gave up 1 base, with 6 bases separating them. Germline assignment: CDR1 MNHEY and CDR2 SMNVEV (reference sequence). In DNA form, the CDR3 reads TGTGCCAGCAGCCGGCCGAACACTGAAGCTTTCTTT. It codes for CASSRPNTEAFF.

Here the CDR3 DNA reads TGTGCCAGCAGGCGAACAGTGAGCACAGATACGCAGTATTTT. Protein sequence: CASRRTVSTDTQYF. The genes are TRBV2 and TRBJ2-3; D is uncertain. Between the trimmed V and J ends, which lost 6 bases and 0 bases, there was a span of 10 bases. Germline-derived CDR1 and CDR2 are SNHLY and FYNNEI. The CDR3 is 14 amino acids.

Comment on this clone: The same CDR3 arises from other DNA sequences in this sample as well. This rearrangement joins TRBV5-4 to TRBJ2-7; 8 positions match TRBD2. CDR3 length: 13 residues. Germline V lookup: CDR1 SGHNT, CDR2 YYREEE (reference sequence). V lost 3 bases to trimming and J lost 4 bases; unmatched junction nucleotides: 3. The CDR3 DNA sequence: TGTGCCAGCAGCTCCGGGACTAGTTACGAGCAGTACTTC. Amino acid sequence: CASSSGTSYEQYF. Full variable domain (rest looked up from reference TRBV5-4 and TRBJ2-7): ETGVTQSPTHLIKTRGQQVTLRCSSQSGHNTVSWYQQALGQGPQFIFQYYREEENGRGNFPPRFSGLQFPNYSSELNVNALELDDSALYLCASSSGTSYEQYFGPGTRLTVT.

This chain joins TRBV7-6 and TRBJ1-1; a possible D gene is TRBD1 (6 bases). V lost 5 bases and J 4 bases, leaving 20 bases between the germline ends. The CDR3 spans 16 residues. CDR1 is SGHVS, CDR2 FNYEAQ, per germline. Here the CDR3 DNA reads TGTGCCAGCAGCCCCTTTAGAGGGGGGAGGTTCACTGAAGCTTTCTTT. This translates into CASSPFRGGRFTEAFF.

The chain links TRBV9 to TRBJ1-2; D is undetermined. V was shortened by 3 bases and J by 3 bases, with 6 bases between the two germline ends. CDR1 and CDR2 from the germline V gene are SGDLS and YYNGEE. CDR3 length: 12 amino acids. The DNA of the CDR3 is TGTGCCAGCAGCGCCGATTACTATGGCTACACCTTC. Protein product: CASSADYYGYTF.

This clone was detected once. The genes are TRBV7-9 and TRBJ2-1; TRBD2 agrees at 7 bases. The CDR3 has 19 residues. Germline CDR1 SEHNR, CDR2 FQNEAQ (reference sequence). V shed 1 base and J 5 bases; nucleotides not matched to a gene: 17. The CDR3 coding sequence is TGTGCCAGCAGCTTAGTCCAGCCTTGGGCGGGGAGGGTCCACAATGAGCAGTTCTTC. Translated, it gives CASSLVQPWAGRVHNEQFF.

This clone was detected only a few times. The genes are TRBV13 and TRBJ2-5; D call uncertain. V was shortened by 2 bases and J by 1 base, with 5 bases between the two germline ends. This CDR3 contains 13 residues. The V gene's germline CDR1 is PRHDT and CDR2 FYEKMQ (reference sequence). The CDR3 is CASSLLAQETQYF. The DNA of the CDR3 is TGTGCCAGCAGCTTATTAGCCCAAGAGACCCAGTACTTC.

This clone has just a few counts. This chain links TRBV29-1 with TRBJ1-1; D might be TRBD1 (5 bases). This CDR3 has 12 residues. Trimming took off 7 bases at V and 0 bases at J, with 9 bases between the two ends. From germline, CDR1 is SQVTM and CDR2 ANQGSEA. Written as DNA, the CDR3 is TGCAGCGCTGGGACGCTGAACACTGAAGCTTTCTTT. This encodes CSAGTLNTEAFF.